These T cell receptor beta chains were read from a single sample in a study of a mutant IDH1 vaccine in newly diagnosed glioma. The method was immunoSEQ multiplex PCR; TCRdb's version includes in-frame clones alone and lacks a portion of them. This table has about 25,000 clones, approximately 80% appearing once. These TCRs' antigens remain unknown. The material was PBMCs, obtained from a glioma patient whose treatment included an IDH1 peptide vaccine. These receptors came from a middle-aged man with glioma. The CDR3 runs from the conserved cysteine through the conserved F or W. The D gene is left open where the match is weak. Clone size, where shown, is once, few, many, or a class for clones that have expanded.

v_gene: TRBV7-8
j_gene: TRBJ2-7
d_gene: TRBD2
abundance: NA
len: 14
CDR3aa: CASSLPSSGNEQYF
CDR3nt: TGTGCCAGCAGCTTACCCTCGAGCGGGAACGAGCAGTACTTC

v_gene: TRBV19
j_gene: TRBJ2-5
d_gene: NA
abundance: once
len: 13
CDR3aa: CASSRLGQETQYF
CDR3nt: TGTGCCAGTAGCCGTCTGGGCCAAGAGACCCAGTACTTC

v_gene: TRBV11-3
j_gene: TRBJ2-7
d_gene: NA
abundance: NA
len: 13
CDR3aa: CASSFQTGAEQYF
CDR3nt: TGTGCCAGCAGCTTCCAGACAGGAGCCGAGCAGTACTTC

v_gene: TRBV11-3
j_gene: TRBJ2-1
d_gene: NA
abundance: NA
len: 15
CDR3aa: CASSLEGLGTIEQFF
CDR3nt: TGTGCCAGCAGCTTAGAGGGTCTAGGCACAATTGAGCAGTTCTTC

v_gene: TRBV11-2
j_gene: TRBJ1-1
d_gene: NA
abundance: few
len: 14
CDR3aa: CASSFGRSETEAFF
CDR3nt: TGTGCCAGCAGCTTCGGCAGGTCGGAGACTGAAGCTTTCTTT

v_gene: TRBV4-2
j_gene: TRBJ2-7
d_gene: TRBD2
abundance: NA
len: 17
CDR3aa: CASSQANSGTNRYEQYF
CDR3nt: TGTGCCAGCAGCCAAGCCAACAGCGGGACTAACCGATACGAGCAGTACTTC

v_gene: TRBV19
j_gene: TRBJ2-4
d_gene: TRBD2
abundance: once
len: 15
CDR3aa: CASSPPRLAENIQYF
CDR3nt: TGTGCCAGTAGCCCCCCCCGACTAGCGGAGAACATTCAGTACTTC

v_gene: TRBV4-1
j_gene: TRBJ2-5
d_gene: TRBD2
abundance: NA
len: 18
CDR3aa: CASSQDLGTSGRGETQYF
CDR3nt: TGCGCCAGCAGCCAAGATCTTGGGACTAGCGGGAGGGGGGAGACCCAGTACTTC

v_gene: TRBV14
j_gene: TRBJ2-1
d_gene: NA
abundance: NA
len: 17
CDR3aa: CASSQGLGGGSYNEQFF
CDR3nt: TGTGCCAGCAGCCAAGGGCTTGGGGGTGGCTCCTACAATGAGCAGTTCTTC

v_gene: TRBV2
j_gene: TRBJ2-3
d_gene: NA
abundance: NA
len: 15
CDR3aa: CASSPTRITADTQYF
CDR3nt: TGTGCCAGCAGCCCGACTCGTATTACCGCAGATACGCAGTATTTT

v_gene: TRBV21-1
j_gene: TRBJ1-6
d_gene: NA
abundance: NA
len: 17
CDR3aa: CASSKGTVSSYNSPLHF
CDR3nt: TGTGCCAGCAGCAAAGGGACGGTGAGCTCCTATAATTCACCCCTCCACTTT

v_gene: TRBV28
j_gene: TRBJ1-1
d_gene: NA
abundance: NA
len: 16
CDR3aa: CASSSPGDPRGTEAFF
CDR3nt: TGTGCCAGCAGTTCCCCCGGGGACCCTAGGGGCACTGAAGCTTTCTTT

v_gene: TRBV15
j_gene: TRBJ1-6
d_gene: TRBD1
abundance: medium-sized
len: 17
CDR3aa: CATSRDRTGGLVSPLHF
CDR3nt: TGTGCCACCAGCAGAGATCGGACAGGAGGGCTGGTTTCACCCCTCCACTTT

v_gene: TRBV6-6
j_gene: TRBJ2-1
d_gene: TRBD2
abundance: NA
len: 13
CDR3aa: CASIPSGSDEQFF
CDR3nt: TGTGCCAGCATCCCTAGCGGGAGTGATGAGCAGTTCTTC

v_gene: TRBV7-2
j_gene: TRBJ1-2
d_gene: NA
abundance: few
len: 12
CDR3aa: CASSSIGISYTF
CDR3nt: TGTGCCAGCAGCTCCATAGGGATAAGCTACACCTTC

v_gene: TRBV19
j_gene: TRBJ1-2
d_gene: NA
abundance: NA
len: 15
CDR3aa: CASSDQPQGRYGYTF
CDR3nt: TGTGCCAGTAGTGATCAACCACAGGGACGCTATGGCTACACCTTC

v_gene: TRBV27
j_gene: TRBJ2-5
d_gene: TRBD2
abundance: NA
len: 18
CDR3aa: CASSPSATSGRDGETQYF
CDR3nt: TGTGCCAGCAGTCCCTCCGCAACTAGCGGGAGAGATGGGGAGACCCAGTACTTC

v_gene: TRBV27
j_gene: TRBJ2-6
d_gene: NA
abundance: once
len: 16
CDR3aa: CASSLSGRSLGWVLTF
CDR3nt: TGTGCCAGCAGTTTATCAGGCCGGTCTCTGGGTTGGGTCCTGACTTTC

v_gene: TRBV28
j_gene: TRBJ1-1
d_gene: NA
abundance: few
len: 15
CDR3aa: CASSFYANRNTEAFF
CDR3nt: TGTGCCAGCAGTTTTTATGCGAACAGGAACACTGAAGCTTTCTTT

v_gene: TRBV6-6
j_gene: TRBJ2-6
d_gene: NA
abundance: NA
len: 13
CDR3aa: CASSYDGANVLTF
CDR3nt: TGTGCCAGCAGTTACGATGGGGCCAACGTCCTGACTTTC

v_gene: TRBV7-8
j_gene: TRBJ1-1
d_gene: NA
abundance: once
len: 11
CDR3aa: CASSSTTEAFF
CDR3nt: TGTGCCAGCAGCTCGACCACTGAAGCTTTCTTT

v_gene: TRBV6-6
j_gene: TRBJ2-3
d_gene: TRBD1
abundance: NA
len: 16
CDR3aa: CASSPLGQMGTHTQYF
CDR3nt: TGTGCCAGCAGCCCCCTGGGACAGATGGGAACACATACGCAGTATTTT

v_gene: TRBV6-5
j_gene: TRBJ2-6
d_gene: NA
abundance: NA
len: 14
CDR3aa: CASLDPSGANVLTF
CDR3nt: TGTGCCAGCCTGGACCCCTCTGGGGCCAACGTCCTGACTTTC

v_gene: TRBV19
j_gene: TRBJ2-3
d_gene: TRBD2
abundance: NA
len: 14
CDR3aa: CASSSGRLADTQYF
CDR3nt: TGTGCCAGTAGTAGCGGGAGATTGGCAGATACGCAGTATTTT